This T cell receptor beta chain was recovered during a study of T cell repertoires in cytomegalovirus infection. Study-wide context: Recently described HLA-C-restricted plus well-studied HLA-B-restricted CMV epitopes were used. In public TCR beta signatures, there were indications of both CMV infection and matching HLA type.

Losses at the gene ends were 7 bases for V and 3 bases for J; bases not matched to a gene: 11. Germline values: CDR1 MNHEY, CDR2 SVGEGT. The CDR3 totals 16 residues. Points from the study as a whole: Dominating the ex vivo response were TCR beta clonotypes that were CMV-specific and HLA-C-restricted.

TCRdb processed the reads anew with MiXCR; each CDR3 protein has one entry. This sample has hundreds of thousands of distinct CDR3 sequences; 30% to 35% occur once, and the top ten carry around a sixth. With respect to this clonotype: Its specificity is unknown.

The specimen was cultured PBMCs, collected from culture after CMV antigen stimulation. The clonotype comes from a human donor in good health (CMV status not recorded). Some clones in this sample may be carry-over from other donors' samples. The V gene is TRBV6-2 or TRBV6-3, the J gene TRBJ2-7, with 11 bases aligning to TRBD1. CDR3 sequence (DNA): TGTGCCAGCACCTCCCCGGGACAGGGGGGTAACTACGAGCAGTACTTC. Its protein product is CASTSPGQGGNYEQYF.